The present entry profiles one T cell receptor (beta chain) with its context. It has no known antigen specificity. Base-call qualities are not available, and no considerably larger clone is one nucleotide away. The germline V gene provides CDR1 SQVTM and CDR2 ANQGSEA. The CDR3 covers 12 residues, taking in both the cysteine and the phenylalanine. Left in the record is the CDR3 DNA by itself, 36 bases read in frame from the first base. The junction carries 6 bases between V and J, which are trimmed by 3 bases and 1 base respectively. TCRbeta CDR3 regions were amplified from genomic DNA by means of the immunoSEQ Assay, a bias-controlled multiplex PCR. The study's processing was this. Nucleated cell counts per sample were estimated from amplification of reference gene primers within the assay. Sequence reads were collapsed and filtered to measure the absolute abundance of every unique TCRbeta CDR3 rearrangement. For each sample, productive Simpson clonality was calculated as the square root of Simpson's diversity index over productive rearrangements. As stored in TCRdb, this immuneACCESS dataset retains in-frame rearrangements with V and J assigned. A fraction of the clones does not appear; measured against another copy, unresolved V genes explain less than half of the discrepancy, and the remainder lacks a known reason. V, J and clone size were drawn from that table, and D and trimming were deduced from the DNA. The sample table lists about 90,000 clones, around nine tenths of them with a count of one. More than 1% of the sample rests with the top ten.

The entry originates in a study of blood T cell repertoires in COVID-19 (TCRdb year 2020). Regarding the research as a whole: Collaborator samples came from the United States, Italy and Spain and covered acute and convalescent phases of COVID-19. A de-identified subject ID, COVID-19 status, age in years and sex were almost always included in the sample metadata. HLA class I and class II types, where available, came from metadata supplied by the sample provider rather than from assay-based typing. The material from the prospective study consisted of cDNA or gDNA derived from T cells, B-cell-depleted T cells, or PBMCs. The samples were drawn from the first 160 participants of the ongoing ImmuneRACE study and from roughly 1,300 subjects provided by 6 global collaborators. The repertoires were released in a freely available public database intended as a resource for research on the immune response to SARS-CoV-2. Subjects who had been exposed to COVID-19, were actively infected with it, or had recovered from it provided the deeply sampled blood TCRbeta repertoires that made up the dataset. Study-wide conclusions, independent of this receptor: The quantity of clinical and demographic metadata differed by source and by participant and was supplied without curation.

Collaborating institutions collected whole blood in K2EDTA tubes following their own protocols. For TCRbeta analysis, collaborators shipped samples in one of three forms: frozen whole blood, isolated PBMCs, or DNA extracted from either of those sample types. Sample: peripheral blood. The TCR comes from an elderly man with active or convalescent COVID-19. The chain is made from TRBV29-1 and TRBJ1-2; possibly the D gene is TRBD1, per 5 matching bases. Here is the DNA: TGCAGCGTTGATGACAGTAACTATGGCTACACCTTC. This translates into CSVDDSNYGYTF.